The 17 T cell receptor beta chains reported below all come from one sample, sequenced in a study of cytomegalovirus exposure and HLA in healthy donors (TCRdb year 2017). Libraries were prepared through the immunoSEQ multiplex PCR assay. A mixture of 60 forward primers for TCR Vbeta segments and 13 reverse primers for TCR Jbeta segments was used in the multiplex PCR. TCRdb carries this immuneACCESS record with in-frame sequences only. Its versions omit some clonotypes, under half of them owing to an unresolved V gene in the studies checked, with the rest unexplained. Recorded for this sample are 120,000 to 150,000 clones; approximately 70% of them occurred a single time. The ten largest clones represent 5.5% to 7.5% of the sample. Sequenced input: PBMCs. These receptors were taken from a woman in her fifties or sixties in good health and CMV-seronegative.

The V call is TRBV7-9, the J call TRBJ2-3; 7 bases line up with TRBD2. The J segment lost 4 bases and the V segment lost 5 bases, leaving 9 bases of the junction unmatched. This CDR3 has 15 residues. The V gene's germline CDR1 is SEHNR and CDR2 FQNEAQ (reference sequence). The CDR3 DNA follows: TGTGCCAGCAGCCCCGGACTAGTGATCGCAGATACGCAGTATTTT. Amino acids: CASSPGLVIADTQYF.

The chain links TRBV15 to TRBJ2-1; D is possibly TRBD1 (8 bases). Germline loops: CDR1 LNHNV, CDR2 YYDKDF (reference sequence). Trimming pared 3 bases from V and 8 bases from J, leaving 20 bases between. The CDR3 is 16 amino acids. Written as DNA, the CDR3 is TGTGCCACCAGCAGGAAACAGGGGGGGTCTGAGTATGAGCAGTTCTTC. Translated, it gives CATSRKQGGSEYEQFF.

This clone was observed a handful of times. CDR3 sequence (DNA): TGTGCCATCAGTGGGGGGGACAGGGGAGGGGAGACCCAGTACTTC. It yields the protein CAISGGDRGGETQYF. The chain joins TRBV10-3 to TRBJ2-5; 10 bases are a match to TRBD1. CDR1 and CDR2 from the germline V gene are ENHRY and SYGVKD. The CDR3 spans 15 residues. Losses at the gene ends were 4 bases for V and 5 bases for J; bases not matched to a gene: 7.

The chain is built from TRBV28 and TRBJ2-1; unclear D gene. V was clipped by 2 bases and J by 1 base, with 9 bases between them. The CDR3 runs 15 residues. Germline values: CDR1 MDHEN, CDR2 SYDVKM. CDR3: CASSLLALSYNEQFF. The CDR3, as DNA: TGTGCCAGCAGTTTACTCGCACTATCCTACAATGAGCAGTTCTTC.

The CDR3 DNA follows: TGCGCCAGCAGCCAAGATCCGGGTACTCTTCAGTACTTC. Its translation: CASSQDPGTLQYF. V gene TRBV4-3 combines with J gene TRBJ2-4; D remains unclear. This CDR3 region has 13 residues. Germline values: CDR1 LGHNA, CDR2 YSLEER. V lost 0 bases to trimming and J lost 11 bases, with 11 bases between them.

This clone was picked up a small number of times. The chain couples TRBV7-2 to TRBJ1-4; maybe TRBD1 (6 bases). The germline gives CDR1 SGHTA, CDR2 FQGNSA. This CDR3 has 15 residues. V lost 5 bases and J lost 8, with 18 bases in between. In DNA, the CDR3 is TGTGCCAGCAGCCCTGAAGGGGGTGGCCGGGAAAAACTGTTTTTT. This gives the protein CASSPEGGGREKLFF.

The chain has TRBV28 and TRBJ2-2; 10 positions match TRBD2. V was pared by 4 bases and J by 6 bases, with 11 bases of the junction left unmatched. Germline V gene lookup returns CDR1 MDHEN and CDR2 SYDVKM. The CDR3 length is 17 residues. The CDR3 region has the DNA TGTGCCAGCAGTTCCAGCACCCTAGCGGGAGTAGCCGGGGAGCTGTTTTTT. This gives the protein CASSSSTLAGVAGELFF.

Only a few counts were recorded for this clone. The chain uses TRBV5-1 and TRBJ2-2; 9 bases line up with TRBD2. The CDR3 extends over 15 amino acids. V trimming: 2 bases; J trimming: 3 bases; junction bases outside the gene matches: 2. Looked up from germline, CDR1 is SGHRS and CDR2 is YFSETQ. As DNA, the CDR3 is TGCGCCAGCAGCTTAGCGGGGGGATACACCGGGGAGCTGTTTTTT. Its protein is CASSLAGGYTGELFF.

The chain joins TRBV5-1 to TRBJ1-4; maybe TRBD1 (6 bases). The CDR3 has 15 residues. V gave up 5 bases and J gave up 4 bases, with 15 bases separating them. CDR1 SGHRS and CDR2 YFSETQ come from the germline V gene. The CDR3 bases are TGCGCCAGCAGGTGGGGAAGGGGGATTAATGAAAAACTGTTTTTT. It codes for CASRWGRGINEKLFF. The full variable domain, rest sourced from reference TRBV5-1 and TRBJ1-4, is KAGVTQTPRYLIKTRGQQVTLSCSPISGHRSVSWYQQTPGQGLQFLFEYFSETQRNKGNFPGRFSGRQFSNSRSEMNVSTLELGDSALYLCASRWGRGINEKLFFGSGTQLSVL.

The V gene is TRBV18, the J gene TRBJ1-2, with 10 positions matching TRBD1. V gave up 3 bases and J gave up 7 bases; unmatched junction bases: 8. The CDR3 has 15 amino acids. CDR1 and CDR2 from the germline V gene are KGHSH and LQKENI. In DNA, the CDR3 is TGTGCCAGCTCACCGCGGGACAGGGGATTGGGTGGCTACACCTTC. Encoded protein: CASSPRDRGLGGYTF.

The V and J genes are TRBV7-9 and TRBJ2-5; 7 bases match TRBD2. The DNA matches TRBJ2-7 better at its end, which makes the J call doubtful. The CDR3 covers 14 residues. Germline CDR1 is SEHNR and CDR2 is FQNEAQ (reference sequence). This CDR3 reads CASSFASGSYEQYF. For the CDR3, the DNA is TGTGCCAGCAGCTTTGCTAGCGGTTCCTACGAGCAGTACTTC.

CDR3 region: CASSRDLAGETQYF. Written as DNA, the CDR3 is TGTGCCAGCAGTCGGGACTTGGCTGGAGAGACCCAGTACTTC. This sequence joins TRBV11-2 and TRBJ2-5, with D possibly TRBD2 on 6 matching bases. From germline, CDR1 is SGHAT and CDR2 FQNNGV. Trimming stripped 6 bases from V and 4 bases from J, with 15 bases between. The CDR3 contains 14 residues.

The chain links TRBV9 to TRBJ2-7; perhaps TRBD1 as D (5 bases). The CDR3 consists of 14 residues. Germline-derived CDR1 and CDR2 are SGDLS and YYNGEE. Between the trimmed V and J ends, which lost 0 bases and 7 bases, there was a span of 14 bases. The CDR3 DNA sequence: TGTGCCAGCAGCGTAGCCCAGGGTCTGGAAGAGCAGTACTTC. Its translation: CASSVAQGLEEQYF.

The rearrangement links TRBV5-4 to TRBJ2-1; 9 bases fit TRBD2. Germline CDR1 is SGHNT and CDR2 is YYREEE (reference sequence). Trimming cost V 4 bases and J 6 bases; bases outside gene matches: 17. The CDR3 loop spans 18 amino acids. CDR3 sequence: CASSPRGSGGLASNEQFF. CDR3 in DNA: TGTGCCAGCAGCCCCCGGGGTAGCGGGGGCCTAGCGTCCAATGAGCAGTTCTTC.

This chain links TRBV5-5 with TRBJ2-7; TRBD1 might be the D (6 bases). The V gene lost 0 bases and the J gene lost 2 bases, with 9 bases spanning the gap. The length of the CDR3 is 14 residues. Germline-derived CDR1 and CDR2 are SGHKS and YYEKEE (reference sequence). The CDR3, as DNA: TGTGCCAGCAGCTTGGCGACAGGTCCCTACGAGCAGTACTTC. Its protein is CASSLATGPYEQYF.

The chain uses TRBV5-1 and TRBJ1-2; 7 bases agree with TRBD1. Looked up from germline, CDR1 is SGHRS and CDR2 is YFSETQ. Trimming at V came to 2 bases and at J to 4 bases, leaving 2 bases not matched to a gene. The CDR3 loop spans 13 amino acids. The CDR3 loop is CASSLAGGYGYTF. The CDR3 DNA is TGCGCCAGCAGCTTAGCAGGGGGCTATGGCTACACCTTC. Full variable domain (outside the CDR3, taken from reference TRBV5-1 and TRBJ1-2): KAGVTQTPRYLIKTRGQQVTLSCSPISGHRSVSWYQQTPGQGLQFLFEYFSETQRNKGNFPGRFSGRQFSNSRSEMNVSTLELGDSALYLCASSLAGGYGYTFGSGTRLTVV.

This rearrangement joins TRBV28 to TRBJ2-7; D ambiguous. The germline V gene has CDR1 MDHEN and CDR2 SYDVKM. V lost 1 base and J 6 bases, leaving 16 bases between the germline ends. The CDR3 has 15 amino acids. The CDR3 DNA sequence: TGTGCCAGCAGTTTATATCGCCACAGCCAGGCCGAGCAGTACTTC. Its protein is CASSLYRHSQAEQYF.